The 10 T cell receptor beta chains below all came from one sample that was sequenced in a study of blood T cell repertoires in COVID-19. The protocol was immunoSEQ multiplex PCR, while the TCRdb copy is restricted to in-frame clones and leaves out a portion. Of some 140,000 clones listed, more than 65% are singletons. Material: peripheral blood. The receptors stem from a man older than 75 with acute or convalescent COVID-19.

The CDR3 loop is CASSLGSPGSYNEQFF. DNA for the CDR3: TGTGCCAGCAGCTTGGGTAGTCCGGGGTCCTACAATGAGCAGTTCTTC. The genes are TRBV5-6 and TRBJ2-1; perhaps TRBD2 as D (5 bases). From germline, CDR1 is SGHDT and CDR2 YYEEEE. This CDR3 contains 16 residues. With 0 bases removed from V and 1 base from J, the gap between germline ends came to 11 bases.

CDR3 in DNA: TGTGCCAGTAGTATAGGGAGGACGGTAAAAAACATTCAGTACTTC. The encoded protein is CASSIGRTVKNIQYF. This sequence joins TRBV19 and TRBJ2-4, with D possibly matching TRBD2 (5 bases). Trimming shortened V by 1 base and J by 4 bases, and 11 bases separated the two germline ends. The CDR3 sequence is 15 residues long. Germline V CDR1 and CDR2: LNHDA, SQIVND (reference sequence).

V and J are TRBV5-1 and TRBJ2-1; 10 bases map to TRBD2. Looked up from germline, CDR1 is SGHRS and CDR2 is YFSETQ. The CDR3 contains 16 residues. The V and J ends lost 0 bases and 7 bases, in that order; junction bases with no gene match: 7. The CDR3 DNA reads TGCGCCAGCAGCTTGGGCGGTAGCGGGGGGAAAAATGAGCAGTTCTTC. As protein: CASSLGGSGGKNEQFF.

The gene calls are TRBV30 and TRBJ1-2; possible D gene TRBD1, 6 bases. The V gene's germline CDR1 is GTSNPN and CDR2 SVGIG (reference sequence). This CDR3 spans 15 amino acids. V lost 3 bases, J lost 8 bases, and 22 bases lay in between. The CDR3 spells CAWSQLGGFGGGYTF. The CDR3 DNA follows: TGTGCCTGGAGCCAATTAGGGGGATTCGGAGGCGGCTACACCTTC.

The chain employs TRBV9 and TRBJ2-2, with D possibly matching TRBD1 (6 bases). V gave up 0 bases and J gave up 4 bases, with 13 bases separating them. CDR3 size: 16 residues. The germline V gene encodes CDR1 SGDLS and CDR2 YYNGEE. The CDR3, as DNA: TGTGCCAGCAGCGTAGAGTGGGGGCCACCCACCGGGGAGCTGTTTTTT. Residues: CASSVEWGPPTGELFF.

This chain uses TRBV5-1 with TRBJ2-1, with D unresolved. The CDR3 runs to 11 residues. CDR1 SGHRS and CDR2 YFSETQ come from the germline V gene. V was shortened by 4 bases and J by 5 bases, with 4 bases between the two germline ends. The CDR3 loop is CASSVNNEQFF. Here the CDR3 DNA reads TGCGCCAGCAGCGTAAACAATGAGCAGTTCTTC.

V is TRBV2 and J is TRBJ2-3, with D possibly matching TRBD2 (5 bases). With 6 bases removed from V and 4 bases from J, the gap between germline ends came to 11 bases. Germline loops: CDR1 SNHLY, CDR2 FYNNEI. The CDR3 extends over 13 amino acids. In DNA, the CDR3 is TGTGCCAGCAGCTGGGGAGCATCAGATACGCAGTATTTT. Protein: CASSWGASDTQYF. The variable domain in full, completed from reference TRBV2 and TRBJ2-3, reads EPEVTQTPSHQVTQMGQEVILRCVPISNHLYFYWYRQILGQKVEFLVSFYNNEISEKSEIFDDQFSVERPDGSNFTLKIRSTKLEDSAMYFCASSWGASDTQYFGPGTRLTVL.

The rearrangement links TRBV28 to TRBJ2-6, with D perhaps TRBD2 (6 bases). Between the trimmed V and J ends, which lost 5 bases and 0 bases, there was a span of 11 bases. Per the germline V gene, CDR1 is MDHEN and CDR2 is SYDVKM. This CDR3 region has 16 residues. This chain's CDR3 is CASSPGLRSGANVLTF. The CDR3, as DNA: TGTGCCAGCAGTCCGGGACTGCGCTCTGGGGCCAACGTCCTGACTTTC.

V is TRBV7-8 and J is TRBJ1-4; TRBD1 might be the D (5 bases). CDR1 is SGHVS and CDR2 is FQNEAQ in the germline V gene. V lost 5 bases and J lost 4, with 17 bases in between. The CDR3 extends over 16 amino acids. The CDR3 loop reads CASSRRLGQGNEKLFF. In DNA form, the CDR3 reads TGTGCCAGCAGCAGGAGATTGGGGCAGGGTAATGAAAAACTGTTTTTT.

In this sample, this clone turned up once. The chain recombines TRBV2 with TRBJ1-2; possibly TRBD1 for D (5 bases). V dropped 8 bases and J dropped 8 bases, with 18 bases sitting between them. This CDR3 is built from 13 residues. Germline loops: CDR1 SNHLY, CDR2 FYNNEI. The CDR3 here is CASGLGEKGGYTF. The CDR3 DNA reads as TGTGCCAGCGGACTAGGGGAGAAGGGGGGCTACACCTTC.